This entry is about one T cell receptor (beta chain). Its specificity is not known. Produced via immunoSEQ multiplex PCR; TCRdb's table is partial and in-frame only. The sample has around 120,000 clones, 90% to 95% seen once. The data were obtained in a study of T cell responses to AZD1222 COVID-19 vaccine. CDR1 SQVTM and CDR2 ANQGSEA come from the germline V gene. Trimming removed 3 bases from V and 1 base from J, with 8 bases in between. CDR3 size: 13 residues. Study-wide results and limits: Nearly half of spike-specific TCRs reportedly target unmutated variant regions.

The receptor's source is an adult in good health. Sequenced here: peripheral blood, sampled on day 0 of AZD1222 vaccination. J is TRBJ2-3 and V is TRBV29-1; TRBD2 might be the D (5 bases). The CDR3 nucleotides read TGCAGCGTTGAGACCGGGGGCACAGATACGCAGTATTTT. Translation gives CSVETGGTDTQYF.